Given below is one TCR beta chain in context. Seattle patient enrollment occurred during active infection, with longitudinal follow-up thereafter. This specimen belongs to a study of blood T cell repertoires in COVID-19. The overall study: PBMCs, B-cell-depleted T cells, or T cells were the source of the cDNA or gDNA that made up the material.

Assay: immunoSEQ multiplex PCR; the TCRdb copy retains only in-frame clones and omits some. The sample lists about 370,000 clones, 80% to 90% occurring once. Losses at the gene ends were 2 bases for V and 7 bases for J; bases not matched to a gene: 8. This CDR3 has 16 amino acids. Germline V gene sequence: CDR1 SGHRS, CDR2 YFSETQ. The sample consisted of peripheral blood. The TCR was taken from a woman aged 30 to 39 with COVID-19, enrolled during active disease. The chain carries TRBV5-1 and TRBJ2-2; TRBD1 aligns across 10 bases. This CDR3 reads CASSFWRQGADGELFF. Here the CDR3 DNA reads TGCGCCAGCAGCTTCTGGCGACAGGGGGCCGACGGGGAGCTGTTTTTT.